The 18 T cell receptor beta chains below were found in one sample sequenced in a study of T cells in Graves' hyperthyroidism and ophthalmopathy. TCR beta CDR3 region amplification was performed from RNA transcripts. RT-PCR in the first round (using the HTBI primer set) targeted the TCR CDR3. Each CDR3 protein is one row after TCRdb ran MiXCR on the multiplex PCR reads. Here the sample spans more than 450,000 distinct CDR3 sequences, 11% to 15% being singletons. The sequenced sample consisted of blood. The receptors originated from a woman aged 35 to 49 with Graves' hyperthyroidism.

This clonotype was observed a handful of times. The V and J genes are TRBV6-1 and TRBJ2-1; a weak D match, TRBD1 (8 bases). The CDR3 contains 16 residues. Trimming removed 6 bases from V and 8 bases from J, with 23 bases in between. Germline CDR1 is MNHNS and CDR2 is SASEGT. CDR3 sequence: CASSQGAGARIHEQFF. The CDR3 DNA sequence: TGTGCCAGCAGCCAGGGGGCGGGAGCTCGCATTCATGAGCAGTTCTTC.

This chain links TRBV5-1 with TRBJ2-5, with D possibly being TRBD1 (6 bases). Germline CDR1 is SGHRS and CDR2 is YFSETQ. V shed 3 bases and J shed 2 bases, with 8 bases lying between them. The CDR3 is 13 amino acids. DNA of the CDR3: TGCGCCAGCAGCTCCACAGGGCAAGAGACCCAGTACTTC. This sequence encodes CASSSTGQETQYF.

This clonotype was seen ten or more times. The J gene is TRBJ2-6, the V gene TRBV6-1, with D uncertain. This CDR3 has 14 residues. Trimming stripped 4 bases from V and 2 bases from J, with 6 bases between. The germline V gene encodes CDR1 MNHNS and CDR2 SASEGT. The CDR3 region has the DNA TGTGCCAGCAGTGGAGGACCTGGGGCCAACGTCCTGACTTTC. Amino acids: CASSGGPGANVLTF.

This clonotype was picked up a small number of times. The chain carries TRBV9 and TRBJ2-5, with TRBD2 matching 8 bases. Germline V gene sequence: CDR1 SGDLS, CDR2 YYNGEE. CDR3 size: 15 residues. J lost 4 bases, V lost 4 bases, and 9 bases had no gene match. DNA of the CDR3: TGTGCCAGCAGCCGAAGAGTGCTAGCGGGAGAGACCCAGTACTTC. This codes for CASSRRVLAGETQYF.

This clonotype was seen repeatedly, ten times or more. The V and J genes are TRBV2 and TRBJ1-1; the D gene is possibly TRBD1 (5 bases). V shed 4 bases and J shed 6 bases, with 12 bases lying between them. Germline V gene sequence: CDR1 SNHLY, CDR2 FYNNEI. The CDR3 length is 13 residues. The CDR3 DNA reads TGTGCCAGCAGTGGAGGGGCGCCGGCTGAAGCTTTCTTT. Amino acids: CASSGGAPAEAFF.

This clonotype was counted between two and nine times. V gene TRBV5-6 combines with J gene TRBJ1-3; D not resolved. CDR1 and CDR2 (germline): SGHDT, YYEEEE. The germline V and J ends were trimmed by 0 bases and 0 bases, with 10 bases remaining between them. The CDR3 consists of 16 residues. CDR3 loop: CASSLVYPSSGNTIYF. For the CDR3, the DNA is TGTGCCAGCAGCTTGGTTTATCCAAGCTCTGGAAACACCATATATTTT.

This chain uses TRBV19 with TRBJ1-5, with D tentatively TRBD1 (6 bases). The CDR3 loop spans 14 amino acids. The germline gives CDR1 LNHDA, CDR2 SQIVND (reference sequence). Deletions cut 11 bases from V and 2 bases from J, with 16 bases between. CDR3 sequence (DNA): TGTGCCGCGAACCAGGGGTATGGCAATCAGCCCCAGCATTTT. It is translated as CAANQGYGNQPQHF.

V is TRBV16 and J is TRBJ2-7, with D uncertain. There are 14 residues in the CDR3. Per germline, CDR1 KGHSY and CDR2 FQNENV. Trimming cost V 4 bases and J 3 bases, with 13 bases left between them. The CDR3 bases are TGTGCCAGCAGCCTGAGGTTTCCCGTCTACGAGCAGTACTTC. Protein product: CASSLRFPVYEQYF.

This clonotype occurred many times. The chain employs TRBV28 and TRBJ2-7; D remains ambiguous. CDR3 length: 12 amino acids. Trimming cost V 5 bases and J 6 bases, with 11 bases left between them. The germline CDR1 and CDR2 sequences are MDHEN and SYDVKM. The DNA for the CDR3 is TGTGCCAGCAGTCTCCGCCAGCGCGAGCAGTACTTC. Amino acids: CASSLRQREQYF.

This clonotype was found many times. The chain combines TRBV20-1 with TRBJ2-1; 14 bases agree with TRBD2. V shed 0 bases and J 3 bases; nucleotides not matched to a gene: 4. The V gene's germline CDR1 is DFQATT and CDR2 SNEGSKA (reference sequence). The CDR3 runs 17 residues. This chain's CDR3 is CSARDRGTSGSYNEQFF. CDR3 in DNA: TGCAGTGCTAGAGATCGGGGGACTAGCGGGAGCTACAATGAGCAGTTCTTC.

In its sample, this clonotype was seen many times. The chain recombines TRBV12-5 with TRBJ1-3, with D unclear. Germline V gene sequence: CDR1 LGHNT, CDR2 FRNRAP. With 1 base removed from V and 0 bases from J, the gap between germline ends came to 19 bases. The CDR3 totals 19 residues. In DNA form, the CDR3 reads TGTGCTAGTGGTTTGGACCCTCGGACCCCACTAAGCTCTGGAAACACCATATATTTT. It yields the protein CASGLDPRTPLSSGNTIYF.

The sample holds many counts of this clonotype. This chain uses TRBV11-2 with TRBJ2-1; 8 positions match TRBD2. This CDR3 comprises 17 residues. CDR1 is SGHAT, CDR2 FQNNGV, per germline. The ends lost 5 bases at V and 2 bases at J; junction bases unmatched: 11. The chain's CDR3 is CASSRFGREDTYNEQFF. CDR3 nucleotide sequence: TGTGCCAGCAGCCGATTTGGGCGGGAGGACACCTACAATGAGCAGTTCTTC.

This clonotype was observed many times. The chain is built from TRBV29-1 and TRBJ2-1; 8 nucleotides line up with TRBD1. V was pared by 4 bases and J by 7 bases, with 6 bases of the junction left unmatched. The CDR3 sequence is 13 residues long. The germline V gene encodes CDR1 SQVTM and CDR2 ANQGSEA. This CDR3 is CSVALGTGNEQFF. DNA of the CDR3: TGCAGCGTTGCATTGGGGACAGGTAATGAGCAGTTCTTC.

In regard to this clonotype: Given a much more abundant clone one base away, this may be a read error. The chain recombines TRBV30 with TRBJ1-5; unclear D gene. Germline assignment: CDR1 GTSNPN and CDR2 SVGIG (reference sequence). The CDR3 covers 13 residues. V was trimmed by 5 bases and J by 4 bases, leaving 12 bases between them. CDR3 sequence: CAWGTRKNQPQHF. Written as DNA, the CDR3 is TGTGCCTGGGGTACCAGAAAAAATCAGCCCCAGCATTTT.

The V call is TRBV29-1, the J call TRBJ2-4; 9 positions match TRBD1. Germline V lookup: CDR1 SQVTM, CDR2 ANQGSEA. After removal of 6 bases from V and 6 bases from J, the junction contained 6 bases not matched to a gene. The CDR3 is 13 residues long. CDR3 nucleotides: TGCAGCGTGGCCGAGACAGGGGGAAACATTCAGTACTTC. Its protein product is CSVAETGGNIQYF.

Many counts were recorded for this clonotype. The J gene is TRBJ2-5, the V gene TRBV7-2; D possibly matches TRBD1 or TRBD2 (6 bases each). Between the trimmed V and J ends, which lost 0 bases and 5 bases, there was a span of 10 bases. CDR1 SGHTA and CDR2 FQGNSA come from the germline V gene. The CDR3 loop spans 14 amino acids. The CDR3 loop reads CASSLAGGLETQYF. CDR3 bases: TGTGCCAGCAGCTTAGCAGGGGGGCTGGAGACCCAGTACTTC.

CDR3 DNA: TGTGCCACTTTAGCCGGGACAGGGAGTCCCGGGGAGCTGTTTTTT. Protein product: CATLAGTGSPGELFF. The chain recombines TRBV24-1 with TRBJ2-2; 9 bases agree with TRBD1. CDR1 KGHDR and CDR2 SFDVKD come from the germline V gene. With V trimmed by 10 bases and J by 6 bases, 11 bases remained unmatched. This CDR3 spans 15 amino acids.

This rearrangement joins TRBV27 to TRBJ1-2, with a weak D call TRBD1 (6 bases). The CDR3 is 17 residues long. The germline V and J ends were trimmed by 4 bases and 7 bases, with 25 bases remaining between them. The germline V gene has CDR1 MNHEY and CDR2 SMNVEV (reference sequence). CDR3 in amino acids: CASSSPGGPQGRFGYTF. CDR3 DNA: TGTGCCAGCAGTTCCCCTGGTGGCCCGCAGGGGAGGTTTGGCTACACCTTC.